The clone carrying this TCR beta chain was recorded a few times. Its antigen is not known. These data originate in a study of T cell responses to AZD1222 COVID-19 vaccine. Whole-study results and caveats: Repertoire sampling happened only post peak T cell response.

The V gene's germline CDR1 is GTSNPN and CDR2 SVGIG (reference sequence). J gave up 4 bases and V 5 bases, and 4 bases lay outside the gene matches. The CDR3 loop spans 12 amino acids. Assay: immunoSEQ multiplex PCR; the TCRdb copy retains only in-frame clones and omits some. The sample lists 20,000 to 25,000 clones; 82% were seen once. This specimen consisted of peripheral blood, obtained on day 0 of AZD1222 vaccination. The chain links TRBV30 to TRBJ2-7; TRBD2 agrees at 8 bases. The sequence was obtained from an adult in good health. CDR3 region: CAWSRGGYEQYF. CDR3 sequence (DNA): TGTGCCTGGTCCCGGGGGGGATACGAGCAGTACTTC.